Each of the 23 T cell receptor beta chains below was sequenced from the same sample in a study of T-cell reconstitution after alpha-beta-depleted transplantation in children. Unique molecular identifiers were incorporated during preparation of the TCRbeta library. TCRdb fed the PCR reads into MiXCR, producing one record per CDR3 protein. Among around 440,000 distinct CDR3 sequences listed, 15% to 20% were seen once. The sequencing used PBMCs, mostly from graft donor cells, collected 360 days after TCRalphabeta/CD19-depleted stem cell transplant. The receptor source for this set is a boy in the first two years of life who had a stem cell transplant for Wiskott-Aldrich syndrome, so the T cells may come from the graft donor.

This clonotype was observed a handful of times. The chain carries TRBV29-1 and TRBJ1-2, with D unresolved. CDR1 and CDR2 (germline): SQVTM, ANQGSEA. The V gene lost 2 bases and the J gene lost 4 bases, with 8 bases spanning the gap. The CDR3 has 12 residues. The CDR3 sequence is CSVEKVTYGYTF. The CDR3 DNA reads TGCAGCGTTGAAAAGGTGACCTATGGCTACACCTTC.

This clonotype was seen a few times. The chain combines TRBV29-1 with TRBJ1-4; D is unresolved. CDR3 length: 12 amino acids. The V and J ends lost 4 bases and 6 bases respectively, with 9 bases between them. Germline V gives CDR1 SQVTM, CDR2 ANQGSEA. CDR3 amino acids: CSVGTVDEKLFF. CDR3 bases: TGCAGCGTTGGGACGGTTGATGAAAAACTGTTTTTT.

This chain links TRBV7-3 with TRBJ2-1; TRBD2 matches at 10 bases. The CDR3 covers 21 residues. CDR1 is SGHTA and CDR2 is FQGTGA in the germline V gene. V shed 1 base and J 3 bases; nucleotides not matched to a gene: 18. The CDR3 DNA reads as TGTGCCAGCAGCTTAAGGCTAGGAGCACTAGCGGGGCGGCTAAGCTACAATGAGCAGTTCTTC. The encoded protein is CASSLRLGALAGRLSYNEQFF.

The rearrangement uses TRBV18 and TRBJ1-1, with 8 nucleotides matching TRBD1. Unmatched junction bases numbered 10, after V lost 7 bases and J lost 0 bases. CDR1 and CDR2 from the germline V gene are KGHSH and LQKENI. The CDR3 consists of 16 residues. In DNA form, the CDR3 reads TGTGCCAGCTTACCGGAGGACAGGGAAATGAACACTGAAGCTTTCTTT. This codes for CASLPEDREMNTEAFF.

V gene TRBV5-1 combines with J gene TRBJ2-1, with D perhaps assigned TRBD1 or TRBD2 (5 bases each). The length of the CDR3 is 17 residues. The V end was cut by 2 bases, the J end by 6 bases, with 21 bases between. Germline lookup yields CDR1 SGHRS and CDR2 YFSETQ. The DNA of the CDR3 is TGCGCCAGCAGCTTTGGAGGAACCGGGACGGCTTCCAATGAGCAGTTCTTC. It codes for CASSFGGTGTASNEQFF.

This clonotype was observed a few times. V usage is TRBV11-2 and J usage is TRBJ2-3; 7 bases are a match to TRBD2. V gave up 5 bases and J gave up 5 bases; unmatched junction bases: 10. The CDR3 consists of 15 residues. Germline CDR1 is SGHAT and CDR2 is FQNNGV. The CDR3 loop is CASSPPSGFGDTQYF. The CDR3 nucleotides read TGTGCCAGCAGCCCCCCTAGCGGCTTTGGAGATACGCAGTATTTT.

This clonotype has only one observation. CDR3 residues: CASSMGLGGYEQYF. CDR3 DNA sequence: TGTGCCAGTAGTATGGGACTAGGGGGCTACGAGCAGTACTTC. The genes are TRBV19 and TRBJ2-7, with TRBD2 matching over 8 bases. This CDR3 comprises 14 residues. The germline gives CDR1 LNHDA, CDR2 SQIVND (reference sequence). J gave up 3 bases and V 3 bases, and 4 bases lay outside the gene matches.

This chain joins TRBV5-1 and TRBJ2-5; D ambiguous. The V end lost 0 bases, the J end lost 0 bases, and 9 bases lay between the germline ends. The CDR3 runs to 15 residues. CDR1 and CDR2 (germline): SGHRS, YFSETQ. In DNA form, the CDR3 reads TGCGCCAGCAGCTTGGCGGACGGGTACCAAGAGACCCAGTACTTC. Translating it yields CASSLADGYQETQYF.

A few counts support this clonotype. This chain connects TRBV5-1 to TRBJ2-7, with D possibly matching TRBD2 (6 bases). Germline V gene sequence: CDR1 SGHRS, CDR2 YFSETQ. Trimming left V 3 bases short and J 3 bases short, with 19 bases between. This CDR3 has 16 residues. The CDR3 DNA reads TGCGCCAGCAGCTGGAGGGACTCCCCCCTGGACTACGAGCAGTACTTC. It translates to CASSWRDSPLDYEQYF.

The chain has TRBV2 and TRBJ2-7; weak D call: TRBD1 (6 bases). Per germline, CDR1 SNHLY and CDR2 FYNNEI. This CDR3 is built from 18 residues. Trimming removed 5 bases at V and 3 bases at J, with 26 bases between. In DNA form, the CDR3 reads TGTGCCAGCAGTTCTCCAACCTCGGGACACCCGGCGGTCTACGAGCAGTACTTC. Translating gives CASSSPTSGHPAVYEQYF.

A few counts support this clonotype. The chain carries TRBV12-3 or TRBV12-4 and TRBJ2-5; D is tentatively TRBD1 or TRBD2 (5 bases each). There are 17 residues in the CDR3. Trimming cost V 0 bases and J 5 bases, with 19 bases left between them. The DNA of the CDR3 is TGTGCCAGCAGTTTAGCACTGTCCGATGGGTGGGGGGAGACCCAGTACTTC. It is translated as CASSLALSDGWGETQYF.

This clonotype was counted ten times or more. CDR3 loop: CASSLKQGSYEQYF. The CDR3 nucleotides are TGTGCCAGCAGTTTGAAACAGGGGTCGTACGAGCAGTACTTC. The V call is TRBV27, the J call TRBJ2-7; 7 nucleotides match TRBD1. The CDR3 sequence is 14 residues long. Germline CDR1 is MNHEY and CDR2 is SMNVEV (reference sequence). With 3 bases clipped from V and 4 bases from J, the junction kept 6 bases outside the gene matches.

The chain employs TRBV9 and TRBJ2-3; 10 bases align to TRBD2. Trimming removed 3 bases from V and 4 bases from J; junction bases left unmatched: 8. CDR1 and CDR2 from the germline V gene are SGDLS and YYNGEE. This CDR3 is 16 amino acids long. CDR3 in amino acids: CASSATSGNPPDTQYF. CDR3 nucleotide sequence: TGTGCCAGCAGCGCCACTAGCGGGAACCCCCCAGATACGCAGTATTTT.

V usage is TRBV28 and J usage is TRBJ2-1; D is possibly TRBD2 (6 bases). Germline CDR1 reads MDHEN; CDR2 reads SYDVKM. The ends were cut back, 7 bases at V and 2 bases at J, with 18 bases in the middle. This CDR3 spans 16 amino acids. The CDR3 is CASTPPGAGAYNEQFF. CDR3 bases: TGTGCCAGCACCCCCCCGGGAGCTGGGGCCTACAATGAGCAGTTCTTC.

This chain links TRBV5-1 with TRBJ2-7; 7 positions match TRBD2. The CDR3 runs 14 residues. Germline V gene data show CDR1 as SGHRS and CDR2 as YFSETQ. The V segment lost 5 bases and the J segment 0 bases; nucleotides outside the gene matches: 5. In nucleotides, the CDR3 is TGCGCCAGCAGTAAAGCGGGGCTCTCCTACGAGCAGTACTTC. It yields the protein CASSKAGLSYEQYF.

This clonotype turned up a few times. V usage is TRBV5-1 and J usage is TRBJ2-2; D unresolved. This CDR3 region has 16 residues. CDR1 and CDR2 (germline): SGHRS, YFSETQ. V was trimmed by 1 base and J by 0 bases, leaving 10 bases between them. As DNA, the CDR3 is TGCGCCAGCAGCTTGTACCGAGTGACGAACACCGGGGAGCTGTTTTTT. It yields the protein CASSLYRVTNTGELFF.

The chain employs TRBV10-3 and TRBJ2-1; 8 positions match TRBD1. Germline V gene sequence: CDR1 ENHRY, CDR2 SYGVKD. The CDR3 is made up of 14 amino acids. After removal of 10 bases from V and 8 bases from J, the junction contained 13 bases not matched to a gene. The CDR3 region is CATITGTGHDEQFF. In nucleotides, the CDR3 is TGTGCCACAATTACCGGGACAGGACACGATGAGCAGTTCTTC.

This clonotype has at least ten counts. V usage is TRBV10-3 and J usage is TRBJ2-7; TRBD2 is a possible D gene (6 bases). Germline CDR1 is ENHRY and CDR2 is SYGVKD. V was cut by 7 bases and J by 5 bases, with 15 bases left in between. This CDR3 is 13 amino acids long. CDR3 coding DNA: TGTGCCATCACACGGACTAACGGAGACGAGCAGTACTTC. Encoded protein: CAITRTNGDEQYF.

This clonotype was counted a few times. The genes are TRBV27 and TRBJ2-3; D is perhaps TRBD1 or TRBD2 (5 bases each). Germline V gene data show CDR1 as MNHEY and CDR2 as SMNVEV (reference sequence). This CDR3 is built from 15 residues. The V gene lost 3 bases and the J gene lost 4 bases, with 14 bases spanning the gap. CDR3 nucleotide sequence: TGTGCCAGCAGTTTTTCAGGGAGTGGCGCAGATACGCAGTATTTT. As protein: CASSFSGSGADTQYF.

This clonotype was observed a few times. The chain carries TRBV14 and TRBJ1-1, with no clear D. Germline V lookup: CDR1 SGHDN, CDR2 FVKESK. The CDR3 loop spans 14 amino acids. Trimming pared 0 bases from V and 4 bases from J, leaving 9 bases between. CDR3 in amino acids: CASSQDRVSTEAFF. CDR3 sequence (DNA): TGTGCCAGCAGCCAAGATAGGGTAAGCACTGAAGCTTTCTTT.

V and J are TRBV7-6 and TRBJ2-6; unclear D gene. The V and J ends lost 1 base and 4 bases respectively, with 14 bases between them. CDR3 length: 17 residues. CDR1 is SGHVS and CDR2 is FNYEAQ in the germline V gene. The CDR3 coding sequence is TGTGCCAGCAGCTTAGTTAGGGCAGCAAGCGGGGCCAACGTCCTGACTTTC. It is translated as CASSLVRAASGANVLTF.

This clonotype showed up just a few times. The chain combines TRBV4-3 with TRBJ1-6, with D possibly being TRBD1 (6 bases). V was trimmed by 7 bases and J by 7 bases, leaving 14 bases between them. Germline loops: CDR1 LGHNA, CDR2 YSLEER. The CDR3 has 14 amino acids. CDR3 loop: CASTLGTTNSPLHF. In DNA form, the CDR3 reads TGCGCCAGCACCCTAGGGACAACAAATTCACCCCTCCACTTT.

The sample holds many counts of this clonotype. The chain links TRBV2 to TRBJ2-3; 11 positions agree with TRBD2. Trimming removed 6 bases from V and 6 bases from J; junction bases left unmatched: 8. The CDR3 loop spans 15 amino acids. Germline CDR1 is SNHLY and CDR2 is FYNNEI. CDR3 sequence reads: CASSGTSGRQDTQYF. Here the CDR3 DNA reads TGTGCCAGCAGCGGAACTAGCGGGAGACAGGATACGCAGTATTTT.